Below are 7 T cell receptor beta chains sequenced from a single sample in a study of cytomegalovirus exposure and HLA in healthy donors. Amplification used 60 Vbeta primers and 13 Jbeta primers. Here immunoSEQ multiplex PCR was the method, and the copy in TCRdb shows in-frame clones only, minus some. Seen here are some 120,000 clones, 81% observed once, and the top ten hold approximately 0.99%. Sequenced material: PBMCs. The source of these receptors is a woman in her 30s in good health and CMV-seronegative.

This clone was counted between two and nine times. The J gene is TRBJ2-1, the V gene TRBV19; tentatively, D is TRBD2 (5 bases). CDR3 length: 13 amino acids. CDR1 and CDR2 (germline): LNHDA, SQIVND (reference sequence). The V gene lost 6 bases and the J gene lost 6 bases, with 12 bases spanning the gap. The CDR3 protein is CASSLAWLNEQFF. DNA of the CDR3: TGTGCCAGTAGCTTAGCGTGGCTCAATGAGCAGTTCTTC.

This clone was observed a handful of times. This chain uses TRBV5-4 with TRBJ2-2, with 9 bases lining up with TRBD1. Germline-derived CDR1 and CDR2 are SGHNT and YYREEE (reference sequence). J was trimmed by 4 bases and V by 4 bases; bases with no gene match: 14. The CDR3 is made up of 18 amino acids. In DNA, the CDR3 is TGTGCCAGCAGCGCCGGGACAGGGCTGGGTGCGACCACCGGGGAGCTGTTTTTT. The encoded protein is CASSAGTGLGATTGELFF. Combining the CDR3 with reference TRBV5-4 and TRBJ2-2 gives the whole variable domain ETGVTQSPTHLIKTRGQQVTLRCSSQSGHNTVSWYQQALGQGPQFIFQYYREEENGRGNFPPRFSGLQFPNYSSELNVNALELDDSALYLCASSAGTGLGATTGELFFGEGSRLTVL.

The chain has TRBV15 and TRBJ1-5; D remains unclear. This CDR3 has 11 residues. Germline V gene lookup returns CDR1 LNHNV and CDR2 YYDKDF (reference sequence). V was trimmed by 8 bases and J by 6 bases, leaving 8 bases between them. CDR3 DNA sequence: TGTGCCACCGGCGGGTTTCAGCCCCAGCATTTT. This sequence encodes CATGGFQPQHF.

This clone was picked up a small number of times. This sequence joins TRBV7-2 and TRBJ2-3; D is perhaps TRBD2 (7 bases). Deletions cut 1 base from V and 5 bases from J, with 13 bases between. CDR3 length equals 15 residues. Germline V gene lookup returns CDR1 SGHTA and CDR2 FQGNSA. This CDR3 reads CASSLVGAGQDTQYF. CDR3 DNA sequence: TGTGCCAGCAGCTTAGTCGGAGCGGGACAAGATACGCAGTATTTT. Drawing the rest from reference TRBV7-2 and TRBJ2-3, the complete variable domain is GAGVSQSPSNKVTEKGKDVELRCDPISGHTALYWYRQSLGQGLEFLIYFQGNSAPDKSGLPSDRFSAERTGGSVSTLTIQRTQQEDSAVYLCASSLVGAGQDTQYFGPGTRLTVL.

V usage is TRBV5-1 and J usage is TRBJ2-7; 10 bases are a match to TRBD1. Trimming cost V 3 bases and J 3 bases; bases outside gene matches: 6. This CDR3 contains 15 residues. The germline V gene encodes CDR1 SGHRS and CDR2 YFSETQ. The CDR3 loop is CASSSGWTGGYEQYF. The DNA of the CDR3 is TGCGCCAGCAGCTCGGGGTGGACAGGGGGCTACGAGCAGTACTTC.

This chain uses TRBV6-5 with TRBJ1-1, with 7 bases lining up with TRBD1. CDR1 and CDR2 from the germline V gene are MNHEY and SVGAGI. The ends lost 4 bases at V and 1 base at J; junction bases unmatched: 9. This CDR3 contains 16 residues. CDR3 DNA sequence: TGTGCCAGCAGTTTTAAAAAAGGGGGCGCGAACACTGAAGCTTTCTTT. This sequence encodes CASSFKKGGANTEAFF.

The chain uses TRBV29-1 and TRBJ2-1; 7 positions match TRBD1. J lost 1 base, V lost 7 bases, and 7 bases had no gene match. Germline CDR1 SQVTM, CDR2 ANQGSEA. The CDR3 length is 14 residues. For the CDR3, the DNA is TGCAGCGCCTTGACAGGGAGTTCCTACAATGAGCAGTTCTTC. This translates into CSALTGSSYNEQFF.